Listed here are 23 T cell receptor beta chains from one sample, sequenced in a study of regulatory T cells in long-lasting Graves disease. Investigators prepared the TCR beta libraries by applying iRepertoire HTBI primers and Arm-PCR of CDR3 regions. TCRdb used MiXCR to reprocess the multiplex PCR reads, holding one entry per CDR3 protein. Of approximately 560,000 distinct CDR3 sequences in the sample, 15% to 20% were seen once. The sample's time point: newly diagnosed GD, antithyroid drugs for less than 3 months. The TCR library was made from RNA extracted from PBMCs. This sample was shared with a second study, whose subject was T cells in Graves' hyperthyroidism and ophthalmopathy.

Material: peripheral blood mononuclear cells (PBMCs), obtained at new diagnosis, from a patient treated with antithyroid drugs. The receptors derive from a man younger than 30 with Graves disease.

This clonotype was counted at least ten times. V and J are TRBV28 and TRBJ2-7; no clear D. The CDR3 covers 16 residues. CDR1 is MDHEN, CDR2 SYDVKM, per germline. Trimming removed 5 bases from V and 2 bases from J, with 19 bases in between. CDR3 in amino acids: CASSTFPQGMAYEQYF. CDR3 in DNA: TGTGCCAGCAGTACCTTCCCTCAAGGGATGGCCTACGAGCAGTACTTC.

This clonotype was counted at least ten times. The rearrangement joins TRBV7-9 to TRBJ2-3; D call uncertain. Trimming removed 2 bases at V and 3 bases at J, with 6 bases between. Germline V gene data show CDR1 as SEHNR and CDR2 as FQNEAQ (reference sequence). This CDR3 spans 13 amino acids. As DNA, the CDR3 is TGTGCCAGCAGCTTAAGGAATACAGATACGCAGTATTTT. Its translation: CASSLRNTDTQYF.

This clonotype appeared a few times. The CDR3 protein is CASTEDSYQETQYF. Written as DNA, the CDR3 is TGTGCCAGCACTGAGGACAGCTACCAAGAGACCCAGTACTTC. The V and J genes are TRBV28 and TRBJ2-5; the D gene is possibly TRBD1 (6 bases). CDR1 and CDR2 (germline): MDHEN, SYDVKM. CDR3 length: 14 residues. V was shortened by 7 bases and J by 0 bases, with 12 bases between the two germline ends. The complete variable domain, with remaining parts taken from reference TRBV28 and TRBJ2-5, reads DVKVTQSSRYLVKRTGEKVFLECVQDMDHENMFWYRQDPGLGLRLIYFSYDVKMKEKGDIPEGYSVSREKKERFSLILESASTNQTSMYLCASTEDSYQETQYFGPGTRLLVL.

The chain joins TRBV9 to TRBJ1-2; the match to TRBD1 covers 11 bases. Trimming removed 0 bases from V and 6 bases from J; junction bases left unmatched: 7. The CDR3 consists of 16 residues. Germline lookup yields CDR1 SGDLS and CDR2 YYNGEE. This CDR3 is CASSVEGRTGGHGYTF. CDR3 nucleotides: TGTGCCAGCAGCGTAGAGGGGAGGACAGGGGGCCATGGCTACACCTTC.

With respect to this clonotype: One end of the junction is discordant with germline, which a read error may explain. The chain combines TRBV11-2 with TRBJ1-5, with D tentatively TRBD1 (5 bases). From germline, CDR1 is SGHAT and CDR2 FQNNGV. The CDR3 loop spans 15 amino acids. CDR3: CAGSLIDSFNQPQHF. The DNA for the CDR3 is TGTGCCGGCAGCCTTATAGACAGCTTCAATCAGCCCCAGCATTTT.

V usage is TRBV14 and J usage is TRBJ2-7; tentative D call: TRBD1 (6 bases). The V gene's germline CDR1 is SGHDN and CDR2 FVKESK. The CDR3 consists of 14 residues. The V end was cut by 0 bases, the J end by 5 bases, with 11 bases between. CDR3 DNA: TGTGCCAGCAGCCAAGAGCCAGGGGACCACGAGCAGTACTTC. Amino acid sequence: CASSQEPGDHEQYF.

Regarding this clonotype: A far larger clone is a single base away, which makes a read error likely. V gene TRBV7-2 combines with J gene TRBJ2-3; 12 bases match TRBD2. The germline V gene has CDR1 SGHTA and CDR2 FQGNSA. Germline trimming cut 3 bases from V and 5 bases from J; bases unmatched to any gene: 0. CDR3 size: 14 residues. The CDR3 coding sequence is TGTGCCAGCAGCTTGACTAGCGGGGGAGATACGCAGTATTTT. Encoded protein: CASSLTSGGDTQYF.

This clonotype was recorded at least ten times. V is TRBV20-1 and J is TRBJ2-1; 10 positions match TRBD2. The CDR3 spans 15 residues. Germline values: CDR1 DFQATT, CDR2 SNEGSKA (reference sequence). Losses at the gene ends were 2 bases for V and 4 bases for J; bases not matched to a gene: 5. The CDR3 sequence: CSARPLAGAYNEQFF. The CDR3 DNA sequence: TGCAGTGCTAGACCCCTAGCGGGAGCTTACAATGAGCAGTTCTTC.

V gene TRBV5-6 combines with J gene TRBJ2-7; no clear D gene. This CDR3 is 10 amino acids long. Germline CDR1 SGHDT, CDR2 YYEEEE. Trimming removed 6 bases at V and 3 bases at J, with 4 bases between. CDR3 sequence (DNA): TGTGCCAGCACCCTCTACGAGCAGTACTTC. Protein sequence: CASTLYEQYF.

This clonotype was seen more than once but under ten times. V gene TRBV15 combines with J gene TRBJ2-1; 14 positions agree with TRBD2. Germline values: CDR1 LNHNV, CDR2 YYDKDF (reference sequence). This CDR3 contains 16 residues. Trimming removed 5 bases from V and 10 bases from J; junction bases left unmatched: 10. CDR3 loop: CATSPRLAGGPWEQFF. CDR3 bases: TGTGCCACCAGCCCCAGACTAGCGGGAGGGCCTTGGGAGCAGTTCTTC.

This clonotype has at least ten counts. This chain uses TRBV2 with TRBJ1-1, with TRBD1 matching 9 bases. Germline V gene sequence: CDR1 SNHLY, CDR2 FYNNEI. The CDR3 loop spans 13 amino acids. The J segment lost 1 base and the V segment lost 7 bases, leaving 1 base of the junction unmatched. DNA of the CDR3: TGTGCCAGCAAGGGACAGGGGAACACTGAAGCTTTCTTT. Amino acids: CASKGQGNTEAFF.

The chain joins TRBV28 to TRBJ1-1, with TRBD1 as a possible D gene (6 bases). Trimming left V 3 bases short and J 4 bases short, with 9 bases between. The CDR3 spans 13 residues. Germline CDR1 and CDR2: MDHEN and SYDVKM. The CDR3 region is CASSLGGPTEAFF. The DNA for the CDR3 is TGTGCCAGCAGTTTGGGGGGCCCCACTGAAGCTTTCTTT.

This clonotype has ten or more counts. V is TRBV27 and J is TRBJ1-1; no clear D gene. In germline, CDR1 is MNHEY, CDR2 SMNVEV (reference sequence). This CDR3 has 14 residues. V was pared by 3 bases and J by 2 bases, with 10 bases between. CDR3 residues: CASSLEPVNTEAFF. The CDR3 DNA follows: TGTGCCAGCAGTTTGGAGCCTGTTAACACTGAAGCTTTCTTT.

This clonotype came up a few times. J is TRBJ1-1 and V is TRBV29-1, with 7 positions matching TRBD1. Germline-derived CDR1 and CDR2 are SQVTM and ANQGSEA. The CDR3 length is 12 residues. CDR3 DNA: TGCACCGGAGACAGGGCGGGCACTGAAGCTTTCTTT. Amino acid sequence: CTGDRAGTEAFF.

This clonotype showed up many times. The chain is built from TRBV2 and TRBJ1-1, with D unresolved. This CDR3 spans 12 amino acids. Germline values: CDR1 SNHLY, CDR2 FYNNEI. V dropped 6 bases and J dropped 5 bases, with 10 bases sitting between them. The CDR3 region is CASRILETEAFF. The CDR3 DNA follows: TGTGCCAGCAGGATTCTGGAAACTGAAGCTTTCTTT.

This clonotype was recorded at least ten times. J is TRBJ2-3 and V is TRBV5-1; no clear D gene. This CDR3 has 14 residues. Germline V gene lookup returns CDR1 SGHRS and CDR2 YFSETQ. Trimming pared 4 bases from V and 2 bases from J, leaving 11 bases between. CDR3 loop: CASSPSGYTDTQYF. CDR3 sequence (DNA): TGCGCCAGCAGCCCTTCCGGTTACACAGATACGCAGTATTTT. Full variable domain (rest looked up from reference TRBV5-1 and TRBJ2-3): KAGVTQTPRYLIKTRGQQVTLSCSPISGHRSVSWYQQTPGQGLQFLFEYFSETQRNKGNFPGRFSGRQFSNSRSEMNVSTLELGDSALYLCASSPSGYTDTQYFGPGTRLTVL.

V usage is TRBV30 and J usage is TRBJ2-2; D gene uncertain. This CDR3 has 15 amino acids. CDR1 and CDR2 (germline): GTSNPN, SVGIG (reference sequence). The V and J ends lost 3 bases and 5 bases respectively, with 16 bases between them. The CDR3: CAWSPDLLGTGELFF. CDR3 bases: TGTGCCTGGAGCCCAGACCTCCTTGGGACCGGGGAGCTGTTTTTT. The complete variable domain, with remaining parts taken from reference TRBV30 and TRBJ2-2, reads SQTIHQWPATLVQPVGSPLSLECTVEGTSNPNLYWYRQAAGRGLQLLFYSVGIGQISSEVPQNLSASRPQDRQFILSSKKLLLSDSGFYLCAWSPDLLGTGELFFGEGSRLTVL.

This clonotype came up a few times. The chain combines TRBV10-3 with TRBJ1-5, with D perhaps TRBD1 (5 bases). Trimming took 10 bases from V and 5 from J, leaving 12 bases between them. The CDR3 sequence is 12 residues long. In germline, CDR1 is ENHRY, CDR2 SYGVKD. The CDR3, as DNA: TGTGCCACACGACGGGGGGATCAGCCCCAGCATTTT. Translating gives CATRRGDQPQHF.

This clonotype was picked up many times. The chain recombines TRBV6-1 with TRBJ2-5; TRBD2 aligns across 9 bases. CDR3 length: 13 residues. Germline lookup yields CDR1 MNHNS and CDR2 SASEGT. V gave up 7 bases and J gave up 3 bases; unmatched junction bases: 3. The CDR3, as DNA: TGTGCCAGCAATAGCGGGAGTGAAGAGACCCAGTACTTC. It codes for CASNSGSEETQYF.

This clonotype turned up a few times. The chain couples TRBV6-2 or TRBV6-3 to TRBJ2-5; 7 bases are a match to TRBD2. Germline loops: CDR1 MNHEY, CDR2 SVGEGT. V was clipped by 0 bases and J by 5 bases; unmatched bases: 6. The CDR3 extends over 15 amino acids. The CDR3 is CASSYSAGAGETQYF. As DNA, the CDR3 is TGTGCCAGCAGTTACTCGGCGGGAGCGGGGGAGACCCAGTACTTC.

This clonotype was counted ten times or more. The J gene is TRBJ2-7, the V gene TRBV11-2; D may be TRBD2 (6 bases). Trimming pared 5 bases from V and 2 bases from J, leaving 10 bases between. The CDR3 extends over 13 amino acids. Germline CDR1 is SGHAT and CDR2 is FQNNGV. The CDR3 DNA follows: TGTGCCAGCAGCATGGGACTCGCCTACGAGCAGTACTTC. It yields the protein CASSMGLAYEQYF.

This chain connects TRBV20-1 to TRBJ2-2; a weak D match, TRBD1 (6 bases). The germline CDR1 and CDR2 sequences are DFQATT and SNEGSKA (reference sequence). V gave up 5 bases and J gave up 6 bases, with 13 bases separating them. This CDR3 has 13 amino acids. The CDR3 bases are TGCAGTGCTTTTCACAGGGCGGCCGGGGAGCTGTTTTTT. Translating it yields CSAFHRAAGELFF.

V and J are TRBV6-1 and TRBJ2-7; D gene unclear. Germline V gene data show CDR1 as MNHNS and CDR2 as SASEGT. The ends were cut back, 8 bases at V and 2 bases at J, with 16 bases in the middle. The CDR3 sequence is 14 residues long. CDR3 sequence (DNA): TGTGCCAGCGGTGCCGGTCTTAGGACCTACGAGCAGTACTTC. It yields the protein CASGAGLRTYEQYF.